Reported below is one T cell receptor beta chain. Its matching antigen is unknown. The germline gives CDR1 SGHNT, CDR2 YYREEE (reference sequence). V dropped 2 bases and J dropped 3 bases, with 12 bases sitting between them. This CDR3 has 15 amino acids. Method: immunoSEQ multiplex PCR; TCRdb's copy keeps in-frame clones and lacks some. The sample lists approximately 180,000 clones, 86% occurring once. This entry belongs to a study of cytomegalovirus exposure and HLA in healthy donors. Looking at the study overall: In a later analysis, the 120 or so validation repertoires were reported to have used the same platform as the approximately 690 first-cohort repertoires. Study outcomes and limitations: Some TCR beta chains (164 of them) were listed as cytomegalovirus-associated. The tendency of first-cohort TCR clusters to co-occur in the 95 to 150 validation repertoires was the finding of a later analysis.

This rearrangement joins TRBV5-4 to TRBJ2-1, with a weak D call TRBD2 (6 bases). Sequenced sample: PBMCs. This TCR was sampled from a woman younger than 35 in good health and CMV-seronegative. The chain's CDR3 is CASSFKAGSYNEQFF. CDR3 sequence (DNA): TGTGCCAGCAGCTTTAAAGCGGGCAGCTACAATGAGCAGTTCTTC. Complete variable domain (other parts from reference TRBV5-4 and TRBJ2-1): ETGVTQSPTHLIKTRGQQVTLRCSSQSGHNTVSWYQQALGQGPQFIFQYYREEENGRGNFPPRFSGLQFPNYSSELNVNALELDDSALYLCASSFKAGSYNEQFFGPGTRLTVL.